This T cell receptor (beta chain) was obtained from a study of T cells in localized non-small cell lung cancer (dated by TCRdb to the early 2020s). Broadly, across the study: Comparing tumors with uninvolved tumor-adjacent lungs, the study looked at the T cell repertoires of hundreds of patients with early-stage NSCLC. The cohort was made up of about 240 treatment-naive NSCLC patients whose localized lung tumors had been resected. Of the NSCLC patients, 129 were male and about a hundred were female, and the mean age was around 70 years. Overall study results and their limits: Because multi-region sequencing of the tumors was not done, intratumor heterogeneity could not be ruled out. Because of the exploratory design, TCR variables were selected using unadjusted p-values without false-discovery rate correction. Uninvolved tumor-adjacent lung showed the highest T cell clonality, higher than tumor, which suggests more focused antigenic responses in the adjacent lung. Higher T cell density in blood was associated with longer overall survival, whereas higher clonality in adjacent lung was associated with shorter survival. Of the top 100 tumor clones, a median of roughly 56 were detected in paired uninvolved adjacent lung; about 28 were also among that lung's top 100.

With respect to this clone: The antigen it binds to is not known. Base qualities were left out, and no much larger clone turns up one base away.

V is pared back by 10 bases and J by 1 base, with 13 bases lying between the germline termini. Looking up the germline V gene (reference sequence) yields CDR1 LNHDA and CDR2 SQIVND. CDR3 length: 13 amino acids, cysteine to phenylalanine. Solely the CDR3 DNA is kept, with 39 bases framed from the first base. At diagnosis, tumor, uninvolved tumor-adjacent lung and peripheral blood were collected and then preserved as a mix of FFPE and fresh-frozen material. The immunoSEQ Assay was used to sequence TCR beta CDR3 regions from DNA. Per the original workflow: T cell density was computed as TCR beta template counts normalized to usable DNA estimated by amplifying housekeeping genes. Richness was estimated using the preseqR package, with extrapolation to 400,000 templates for PBMC samples and to 120,000 templates for tissue samples. Clonality was calculated as one minus Pielou's evenness. Differential abundance testing on productive amino-acid clonotypes, with a minimum total count of 5 and an alpha of 0.1, was used to identify tissue-enriched TCRs. The Jaccard Index and the Morisita Overlap Index were used to measure how much the repertoires overlapped between compartments. TCR beta CDR3s were clustered by GLIPH together with public tetramer-defined viral CDR3s, and at least three viral sequences plus V-gene enrichment were required for viral motifs. Not all clones reach the TCRdb copy of this immuneACCESS table, which keeps in-frame sequences only. Checked studies attribute under half of the gap to unresolved V genes and leave the rest unexplained. D and trimming were read from the DNA, whereas the V and J calls and clone size are those reported in that table. The sample table contains roughly 1,900 clones; only one count was recorded for approximately 30% of them. 9.5% to 15% of the sample is in the top ten clones.

Recombination joined TRBV19 with TRBJ1-1; the D gene cannot be resolved reliably. The clonotype originates from an older female donor with stage I squamous cell lung carcinoma. The source was lung tumor tissue, collected before any cancer treatment. The nucleotide sequence reads as follows: TGTGCCACCTCAGAGTGGGAGAACACTGAAGCTTTCTTT. This sequence encodes CATSEWENTEAFF.